The next 4 T cell receptor beta chains were all read from a single sample in a study of identical twins. Using its own MiXCR run on the 5' RACE reads, TCRdb lists one record per CDR3 protein. Among 690,000 or so distinct CDR3 sequences listed, less than 10% were seen once. This sample also appeared in a second study, on yellow fever vaccine responses in identical twins.

Material: PBMCs. Receptors were obtained from a woman aged 18 to 35 in good health.

This clonotype was counted a few times. V usage is TRBV5-1 and J usage is TRBJ1-2; 9 bases line up with TRBD1. Unmatched junction bases numbered 10, after V lost 4 bases and J lost 6 bases. The CDR3 totals 15 residues. CDR1 SGHRS and CDR2 YFSETQ come from the germline V gene. The CDR3 nucleotides are TGCGCCAGCAGCCGAGGTTCCGGGACAGGGAATGGCTACACCTTC. Protein: CASSRGSGTGNGYTF.

This sequence joins TRBV20-1 and TRBJ2-2, with D possibly being TRBD2 (5 bases). V lost 2 bases to trimming and J lost 4 bases, with 14 bases between them. There are 15 residues in the CDR3. CDR1 is DFQATT, CDR2 SNEGSKA, per germline (reference sequence). The CDR3 here is CSARNSLTSTGELFF. Written as DNA, the CDR3 is TGCAGTGCTAGAAACTCACTAACTAGCACCGGGGAGCTGTTTTTT.

The chain employs TRBV7-9 and TRBJ1-1; D is ambiguous. Trimming took off 5 bases at V and 3 bases at J, with 16 bases between the two ends. Per the germline V gene, CDR1 is SEHNR and CDR2 is FQNEAQ (reference sequence). This CDR3 is built from 15 residues. In DNA form, the CDR3 reads TGTGCCAGCAGCCAATCGACCCCGGAGTACACTGAAGCTTTCTTT. Translation: CASSQSTPEYTEAFF.

This clonotype has just a few counts. The CDR3, as DNA: TGTGCCTGGGACAGGGTACGGAGCGAGCAGTACTTC. Its translation is CAWDRVRSEQYF. The rearrangement joins TRBV30 to TRBJ2-7; 7 bases match TRBD1. Germline CDR1 reads GTSNPN; CDR2 reads SVGIG (reference sequence). The V and J ends lost 5 bases and 6 bases, in that order; junction bases with no gene match: 7. This CDR3 comprises 12 residues.